A selection of T cell receptor beta chains follows, all from one sample in a study of early T cells in non-severe SARS-CoV-2 infection. One entry per CDR3 protein, called by TCRdb with MiXCR from the 5' RACE reads. The sample shows around 68,000 distinct CDR3 sequences, approximately 6.1% of them seen only once. The sample consisted of whole blood, taken at baseline. The receptors originated from an adult who was a healthcare worker with PCR-confirmed SARS-CoV-2 infection or an uninfected control (not recorded which). CDR3s include the opening cysteine and the closing phenylalanine or tryptophan. A D gene is named only where the DNA matches it firmly. Size is stated for part of the rows, as once, few or many counts, or as a class when the clone is expanded.

clone_size	j_call	d_call	v_call	cdr3_nt	cdr3_aa
many	TRBJ2-3	.	TRBV12-3/TRBV12-4	TGTGCCAGCAGTTTACTGGGTGGCACAGATACGCAGTATTTT	CASSLLGGTDTQYF
few	TRBJ2-7	TRBD2	TRBV2	TGTGCCAGCAGTGGTGGGTCTAGCGGGCCCTACGAGCAGTACTTC	CASSGGSSGPYEQYF
many	TRBJ1-1	.	TRBV24-1	TGTGCCACCTCTGGTGGGGGGCGCGGCCCCACTGAAGCTTTCTTT	CATSGGGRGPTEAFF
many	TRBJ1-3	.	TRBV20-1	TGCAGTGCTATTCCGGCCAAGGCCTCTGGAAACACCATATATTTT	CSAIPAKASGNTIYF
many	TRBJ2-7	.	TRBV2	TGTGCCAGCAGTGTACTCTTAATCGAGCAGTACTTC	CASSVLLIEQYF
many	TRBJ2-1	.	TRBV29-1	TGCAGCGTTCCCGCGGTGGACGGGGGCAATGAGCAGTTCTTC	CSVPAVDGGNEQFF
few	TRBJ2-7	.	TRBV18	TGTGCCAGCTCACCCCCCGACCTTTACGAGCAGTACTTC	CASSPPDLYEQYF
many	TRBJ2-6	.	TRBV27	TGTGCCAGCGGAATAACAAGGTCTGGGGCCAACGTCCTGACTTTC	CASGITRSGANVLTF
few	TRBJ2-5	.	TRBV9	TGTGCCAGCAGCGTAGACCTGGTAAAAGAGACCCAGTACTTC	CASSVDLVKETQYF
many	TRBJ1-1	.	TRBV19	TGTGCCAGTAGTCTCCAGGGGATGAACACTGAAGCTTTCTTT	CASSLQGMNTEAFF
many	TRBJ2-1	TRBD2	TRBV7-3	TGTGCCAGCAGCTTATCTCCGGGGAGGGGCGAGCAGTTCTTC	CASSLSPGRGEQFF
.	TRBJ2-1	TRBD1	TRBV12-3/TRBV12-4	TGTGCCAGCAGTCGGGACAGGGGGTACAATGAGCAGTTCTTC	CASSRDRGYNEQFF
many	TRBJ1-5	TRBD1	TRBV27	TGTGCCAGCAGACTGGGACAGGGGAGCAATCAGCCCCAGCATTTT	CASRLGQGSNQPQHF
many	TRBJ2-2	.	TRBV28	TGTGCCTCCAACAGGGAGATCACCGGGGAGCTGTTTTTT	CASNREITGELFF
few	TRBJ1-3	.	TRBV19	TGTGCCAGTAGCTCCAGGGACCACTCTGGAAACACCATATATTTT	CASSSRDHSGNTIYF
many	TRBJ2-1	TRBD2	TRBV30	TGTGCCTGGATCGGGGGGGGTAGCGGGAGATTGGAGCAGTTCTTC	CAWIGGGSGRLEQFF
many	TRBJ2-2	.	TRBV4-1	TGCGCCAGCAGCCATCTGACGCAGGGGAAGAACACCGGGGAGCTGTTTTTT	CASSHLTQGKNTGELFF
.	TRBJ2-1	TRBD2	TRBV10-3	TGTGCCATCAGTGGGCGGGAGATCACGTACAATGAGCAGTTCTTC	CAISGREITYNEQFF
many	TRBJ1-2	.	TRBV12-3/TRBV12-4	TGTGCCAGCAGTTTGTCACGAAATGGCTACACCTTC	CASSLSRNGYTF
few	TRBJ2-1	TRBD2	TRBV28	TGTGCCAGCAGTTTAGCTAGCGGGAGGGCGGATGAGCAGTTCTTC	CASSLASGRADEQFF
few	TRBJ1-1	TRBD1	TRBV11-2	TGTGCCAGCAGCTCAGGACAGGGGTACACTGAAGCTTTCTTT	CASSSGQGYTEAFF
.	TRBJ1-4	.	TRBV7-7	TGTGCCAGCAGCTTAAGGGTTAATGAAAAACTGTTTTTT	CASSLRVNEKLFF
many	TRBJ2-5	TRBD2	TRBV3-1	TGTGCCAGCAGTGCGGGAGGCCTTTCTGAGACCCAGTACTTC	CASSAGGLSETQYF
.	TRBJ1-1	.	TRBV14	TGTGCCAGCAGCCAAGGGGGCTTGATGAACACTGAAGCTTTCTTT	CASSQGGLMNTEAFF
.	TRBJ1-1	.	TRBV20-1	TGCAGTGCTAGAGAAACAGCCAAAGCTTTCTTT	CSARETAKAFF
few	TRBJ2-7	.	TRBV20-1	TGCAGTGCTCGAGACACAGGGTGGGTGCGTGAGCAGTACTTC	CSARDTGWVREQYF
many	TRBJ2-1	.	TRBV11-2	TGTGCCAGCAGCTCAGGACGTCACCGGCTTAATGAGCAGTTCTTC	CASSSGRHRLNEQFF
.	TRBJ2-7	.	TRBV28	TGTGCCAGCAGATCCCCGGGAGCTACATCAACCTACGAGCAGTACTTC	CASRSPGATSTYEQYF
many	TRBJ2-5	.	TRBV30	TGTGCCCGATCCTCAGAACAAGAGACCCAGTACTTC	CARSSEQETQYF
many	TRBJ1-2	.	TRBV18	TGTGCCAGCTCACCAACCGACAGGAATAACTATGGCTACACCTTC	CASSPTDRNNYGYTF
many	TRBJ2-3	TRBD2	TRBV10-3	TGTGCCATCGGGGGGACTAGGGGGACCACAGATACGCAGTATTTT	CAIGGTRGTTDTQYF
.	TRBJ2-1	TRBD2	TRBV6-1	TGTGCCAGCAGTGGTCCACTAGCGGCGGACTACAATGAGCAGTTCTTC	CASSGPLAADYNEQFF
many	TRBJ2-4	.	TRBV30	TGTGCCTGGAGTGTACACTCGGGGAACATTCAGTACTTC	CAWSVHSGNIQYF
.	TRBJ1-2	TRBD1	TRBV6-6	TGTGCCAGCAATGTCGGGACAGGTCGTGGCTACACCTTC	CASNVGTGRGYTF
.	TRBJ2-1	.	TRBV27	TGTGCCAGCAGTTTAAACCGGGTGTCCTACAATGAGCAGTTCTTC	CASSLNRVSYNEQFF
many	TRBJ2-1	TRBD2	TRBV20-1	TGCAGTGGTTATAGCCCAGCGGGAGGGTTGTACAATGAGCAGTTCTTC	CSGYSPAGGLYNEQFF
few	TRBJ2-6	.	TRBV20-1	TGCAGTGCCCCAAGGCTTGGGGCCAACGTCCTGACTTTC	CSAPRLGANVLTF
many	TRBJ1-1	.	TRBV28	TGTGCCAGCAGTTTCTACGGGATGGCTGAAGCTTTCTTT	CASSFYGMAEAFF
many	TRBJ2-7	.	TRBV21-1	TGTGCCAGCAGCCCGGATGGACTAGCGGGAGGGCCTTCCAACGAGCAGTACTTC	CASSPDGLAGGPSNEQYF
few	TRBJ1-5	TRBD1	TRBV28	TGTGCCAGCAGTTTAGGGACAGGGTTTAGCAATCAGCCCCAGCATTTT	CASSLGTGFSNQPQHF
many	TRBJ1-6	.	TRBV28	TGTGCCAGCAGTTACGAGAAGAATTTGAATTCACCCCTCCACTTT	CASSYEKNLNSPLHF
many	TRBJ2-5	.	TRBV21-1	TGTGCCAGCAGCCTCCCATCAGGGAGGAGGGAGACCCAGTACTTC	CASSLPSGRRETQYF
many	TRBJ2-1	.	TRBV21-1	TGTGCCAGCAGCAAAGGAGAGCGGGAGTTTAGGAATGAGCAGTTCTTC	CASSKGEREFRNEQFF
few	TRBJ2-6	.	TRBV27	TGTGCCAGCAGTCAAGGGACCGTCATCTCTGGGGCCAACGTCCTGACTTTC	CASSQGTVISGANVLTF
many	TRBJ2-3	.	TRBV5-8	TGTGCCAGCAGGGGTACAGGCACAGATACGCAGTATTTT	CASRGTGTDTQYF
.	TRBJ1-2	TRBD1	TRBV28	TGTGCCAGCAGTATTCGGACAGGGAATAACTATGGCTACACCTTC	CASSIRTGNNYGYTF
many	TRBJ1-5	.	TRBV29-1	TGCAGCGTTCGGTCAGCAAATAGCAATCAGCCCCAGCATTTT	CSVRSANSNQPQHF
many	TRBJ2-6	.	TRBV27	TGTGCCAGCAGTTTAGTGAGCTCTGGGGCCAACGTCCTGACTTTC	CASSLVSSGANVLTF
few	TRBJ2-1	.	TRBV9	TGTGCCAGCAGCCCCGCTCAGTGGAGCAATGAGCAGTTCTTC	CASSPAQWSNEQFF
many	TRBJ2-7	.	TRBV5-4	TGTGCCAGCAGCTTGGAGAGCAGGGGGGCCTACGAGCAGTACTTC	CASSLESRGAYEQYF
many	TRBJ2-1	TRBD2	TRBV5-1	TGCGCCAGCCGGACGCTTAGCGGGAGTCGCTACAATGAGCAGTTCTTC	CASRTLSGSRYNEQFF
many	TRBJ1-1	.	TRBV18	TGTGCCAGCTCACCGGACTTGAACACTGAAGCTTTCTTT	CASSPDLNTEAFF
.	TRBJ1-1	TRBD1	TRBV10-3	TGTGCCATCAGTGAAAAACAGGGGACTGAAGCTTTCTTT	CAISEKQGTEAFF
many	TRBJ2-3	.	TRBV7-2	TGTGCCAGCAGCATTACCACAGATACGCAGTATTTT	CASSITTDTQYF
many	TRBJ1-1	.	TRBV12-5	TGTGCTAGTGGTTTGGTACTTGGACAGAGTATGAACACTGAAGCTTTCTTT	CASGLVLGQSMNTEAFF